The present T cell receptor beta chain was sequenced within a study of T cells after somatic rescue of genetic block. V gave up 2 bases and J gave up 8 bases, with 16 bases separating them. This CDR3 has 14 amino acids. Germline V CDR1 and CDR2: SGHRS, YFSETQ. Only in-frame clones appear in the TCRdb table, and some are missing; sequencing was by immunoSEQ multiplex PCR. The sample has about 63,000 clones, 90% to 95% seen once. V and J are TRBV5-1 and TRBJ1-2; TRBD1 might be the D (5 bases). This clonotype originated in a man between 40 and 49 years old. Sequencing was done on a sample of peripheral blood mononuclear cells (PBMCs). CDR3 residues: CASSFGGEGFGYTF. CDR3 nucleotides: TGCGCCAGCAGCTTCGGAGGGGAAGGTTTCGGCTACACCTTC.